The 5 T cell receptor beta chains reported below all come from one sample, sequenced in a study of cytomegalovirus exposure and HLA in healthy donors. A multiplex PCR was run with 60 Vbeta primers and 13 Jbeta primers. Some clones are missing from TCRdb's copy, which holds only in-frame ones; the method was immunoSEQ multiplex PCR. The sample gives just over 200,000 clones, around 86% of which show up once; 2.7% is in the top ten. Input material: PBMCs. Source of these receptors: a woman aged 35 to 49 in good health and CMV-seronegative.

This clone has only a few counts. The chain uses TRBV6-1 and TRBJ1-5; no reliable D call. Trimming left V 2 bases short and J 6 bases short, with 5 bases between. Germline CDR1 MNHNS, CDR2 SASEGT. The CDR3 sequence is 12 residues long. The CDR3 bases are TGTGCCAGCAGTGAACGGTTTCAGCCCCAGCATTTT. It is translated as CASSERFQPQHF.

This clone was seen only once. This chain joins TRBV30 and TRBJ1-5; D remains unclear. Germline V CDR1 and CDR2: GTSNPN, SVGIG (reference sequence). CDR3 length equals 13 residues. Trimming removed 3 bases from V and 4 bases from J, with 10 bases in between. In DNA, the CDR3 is TGTGCCTGGAGCCCAGACTTGAATCAGCCCCAGCATTTT. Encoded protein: CAWSPDLNQPQHF.

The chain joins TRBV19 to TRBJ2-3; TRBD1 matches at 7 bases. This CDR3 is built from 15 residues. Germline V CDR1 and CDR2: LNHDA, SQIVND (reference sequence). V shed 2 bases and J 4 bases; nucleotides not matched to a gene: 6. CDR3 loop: CASSIMAGGADTQYF. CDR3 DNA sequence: TGTGCCAGTAGTATAATGGCAGGGGGAGCAGATACGCAGTATTTT.

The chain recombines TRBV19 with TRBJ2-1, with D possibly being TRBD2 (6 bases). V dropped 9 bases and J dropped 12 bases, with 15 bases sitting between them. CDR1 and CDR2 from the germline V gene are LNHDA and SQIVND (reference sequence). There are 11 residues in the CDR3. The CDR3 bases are TGTGCCAGCACGGACGGGAGAGGGCAGTTCTTC. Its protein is CASTDGRGQFF.

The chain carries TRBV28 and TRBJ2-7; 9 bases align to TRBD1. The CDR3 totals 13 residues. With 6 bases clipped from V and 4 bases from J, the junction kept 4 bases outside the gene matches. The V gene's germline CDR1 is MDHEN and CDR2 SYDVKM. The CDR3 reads CASSYGQGYEQYF. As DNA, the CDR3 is TGTGCCAGCAGCTACGGACAGGGGTACGAGCAGTACTTC.